The clone carrying this T cell receptor (beta chain) appeared a few times. Antigen specificity is unknown. Losses at the gene ends were 7 bases for V and 4 bases for J; bases not matched to a gene: 4. Germline CDR1 reads SQVTM; CDR2 reads ANQGSEA. The CDR3 has 12 amino acids. The sample belongs to a study of blood T cells in healthy people across ages. Findings and limits, study-wide: Across the age range, TCR beta diversity per million T cells fell in a roughly linear way. Long-lived and aged donors differed, with more naive CD4+ cells and higher diversity in the long-lived.

Using a J-beta primer mix together with a sample-barcoded 5' primer, a second PCR was run for about 7 to 12 cycles. Each cDNA molecule carried a tag from a template-switch adaptor that contained 12 random nucleotides. TCRdb independently ran MiXCR on the 5' RACE reads; one entry per CDR3 protein. The table records about 670,000 distinct CDR3 sequences, less than 45% of them present only once. Sequencing was carried out using blood. This chain connects TRBV29-1 to TRBJ2-3; TRBD2 aligns across 8 bases. This clonotype was obtained from a man older than 75 in good health. The CDR3: CSAGGGPDTQYF. The CDR3 coding sequence is TGCAGCGCGGGGGGGGGCCCAGATACGCAGTATTTT.